The 17 T cell receptor beta chains reported below all come from one sample, sequenced in a study of cytomegalovirus exposure and HLA in healthy donors. PCR amplification relied on 60 Vbeta primers (plus 13 Jbeta primers). The method was immunoSEQ multiplex PCR; TCRdb's version includes in-frame clones alone and lacks a portion of them. Altogether fewer than 200,000 clones are present, around three quarters being singletons, with the ten largest covering approximately 0.7%. The sample taken for sequencing was PBMCs. The receptors shown here come from a woman aged 40 to 50 in good health and CMV-seronegative.

The chain uses TRBV7-8 and TRBJ2-5, with D unclear. Near its end, the DNA agrees better with TRBJ2-7, so the J call may be wrong. The CDR3 is 12 amino acids. In germline, CDR1 is SGHVS, CDR2 FQNEAQ. CDR3 sequence reads: CASSFGQYEQYF. The CDR3 DNA sequence: TGTGCCAGCAGCTTTGGGCAGTACGAGCAGTACTTC.

The chain joins TRBV7-8 to TRBJ2-1; 12 bases fit TRBD2. This CDR3 is built from 16 residues. Trimming at V came to 5 bases and at J to 3 bases, leaving 5 bases not matched to a gene. Germline values: CDR1 SGHVS, CDR2 FQNEAQ. The CDR3 nucleotides read TGTGCCAGCAGCCACACTAGCGGGAGGATCTACAATGAGCAGTTCTTC. Protein product: CASSHTSGRIYNEQFF.

V is TRBV27 and J is TRBJ2-5, with TRBD1 identical over 7 bases. In germline, CDR1 is MNHEY, CDR2 SMNVEV (reference sequence). This CDR3 has 13 residues. The V segment lost 5 bases and the J segment 8 bases; nucleotides outside the gene matches: 8. The CDR3 DNA is TGTGCCAGCAGTCCGAGGACAGGCCCTACCCAGTACTTC. This codes for CASSPRTGPTQYF.

This clone was counted a few times. The rearrangement uses TRBV6-1 and TRBJ2-2, with 9 bases fitting TRBD1. The CDR3 extends over 18 amino acids. Germline V gives CDR1 MNHNS, CDR2 SASEGT. Trimming at V came to 0 bases and at J to 2 bases, leaving 7 bases not matched to a gene. As DNA, the CDR3 is TGTGCCAGCAGTGAAGCCCCACAGGGGGCGATAAACACCGGGGAGCTGTTTTTT. Translation: CASSEAPQGAINTGELFF.

The chain uses TRBV28 and TRBJ2-5, with D possibly being TRBD2 (7 bases). Between the trimmed V and J ends, which lost 2 bases and 1 base, there was a span of 11 bases. This CDR3 is 15 amino acids long. Per the germline V gene, CDR1 is MDHEN and CDR2 is SYDVKM. As DNA, the CDR3 is TGTGCCAGCAGTTTAGGGGGGGCGTCCCAAGAGACCCAGTACTTC. Encoded protein: CASSLGGASQETQYF. Drawing the rest from reference TRBV28 and TRBJ2-5, the complete variable domain is DVKVTQSSRYLVKRTGEKVFLECVQDMDHENMFWYRQDPGLGLRLIYFSYDVKMKEKGDIPEGYSVSREKKERFSLILESASTNQTSMYLCASSLGGASQETQYFGPGTRLLVL.

The chain employs TRBV5-1 and TRBJ1-2; possibly TRBD1 for D (5 bases). The length of the CDR3 is 14 residues. The germline V gene encodes CDR1 SGHRS and CDR2 YFSETQ. The V and J ends lost 4 bases and 4 bases respectively, with 14 bases between them. This chain's CDR3 is CASSADSLTYGYTF. The DNA of the CDR3 is TGCGCCAGCAGCGCAGACAGCCTTACCTATGGCTACACCTTC. Full variable domain (rest looked up from reference TRBV5-1 and TRBJ1-2): KAGVTQTPRYLIKTRGQQVTLSCSPISGHRSVSWYQQTPGQGLQFLFEYFSETQRNKGNFPGRFSGRQFSNSRSEMNVSTLELGDSALYLCASSADSLTYGYTFGSGTRLTVV.

V usage is TRBV5-4 and J usage is TRBJ2-2; 12 nucleotides match TRBD2. The CDR3 is 15 amino acids. Germline V CDR1 and CDR2: SGHNT, YYREEE (reference sequence). The trim removed 4 bases at V and 5 bases at J, leaving 3 bases unmatched. This CDR3 reads CASSVTSGGTGELFF. In DNA form, the CDR3 reads TGTGCCAGCAGCGTGACTAGCGGGGGAACCGGGGAGCTGTTTTTT.

The chain joins TRBV27 to TRBJ1-2, with TRBD1 as a possible D gene (5 bases). Germline loops: CDR1 MNHEY, CDR2 SMNVEV (reference sequence). The V gene lost 5 bases and the J gene lost 1 base, with 14 bases spanning the gap. The CDR3 is 15 residues long. The chain's CDR3 is CASSPRQFLNYGYTF. For the CDR3, the DNA is TGTGCCAGCAGTCCGCGACAGTTTCTTAACTATGGCTACACCTTC.

This clone was counted a single time. Here the CDR3 reads CASSLGQGSYNEQFF. The DNA of the CDR3 is TGCGCCAGCAGCTTGGGGCAGGGCTCCTACAATGAGCAGTTCTTC. This chain uses TRBV5-1 with TRBJ2-1, with TRBD1 as a possible D gene (5 bases). Germline lookup yields CDR1 SGHRS and CDR2 YFSETQ. The V end was cut by 0 bases, the J end by 0 bases, with 7 bases between. The CDR3 consists of 15 residues.

The chain employs TRBV6-4 and TRBJ1-2; D is possibly TRBD1 (5 bases). Germline V gene lookup returns CDR1 MRHNA and CDR2 SNTAGT. The ends were cut back, 3 bases at V and 7 bases at J, with 12 bases in the middle. This CDR3 is 13 amino acids long. CDR3 in DNA: TGTGCCAGCAGTGAAGGAGGGGTCGGTGGCTACACCTTC. Translating gives CASSEGGVGGYTF.

The chain recombines TRBV29-1 with TRBJ2-7; weak D call: TRBD1 (5 bases). The V end lost 4 bases, the J end lost 0 bases, and 16 bases lay between the germline ends. CDR1 is SQVTM and CDR2 is ANQGSEA in the germline V gene. This CDR3 has 15 amino acids. The CDR3 spells CSVAGGASSSYEQYF. CDR3 bases: TGCAGCGTTGCGGGTGGGGCCTCGAGCTCCTACGAGCAGTACTTC.

This clone was picked up many times. The chain uses TRBV6-5 and TRBJ1-2; 7 positions match TRBD1. The CDR3 spans 15 residues. Germline V CDR1 and CDR2: MNHEY, SVGAGI. The V segment lost 4 bases and the J segment 1 base; nucleotides outside the gene matches: 6. This CDR3 reads CASSSPRQGNYGYTF. The DNA of the CDR3 is TGTGCCAGCAGTTCCCCCCGACAGGGTAACTATGGCTACACCTTC.

The chain links TRBV7-6 to TRBJ1-3; D is unclear. V was cut by 3 bases and J by 0 bases, with 9 bases left in between. This CDR3 has 15 residues. Germline CDR1 and CDR2: SGHVS and FNYEAQ. CDR3 nucleotide sequence: TGTGCCAGCAGCTTTAGTTCTTTCTCTGGAAACACCATATATTTT. Protein sequence: CASSFSSFSGNTIYF.

The CDR3, as DNA: TGTGCCAGCTCTTCGGGGGGTGAGCAGTTCTTC. Translated, it gives CASSSGGEQFF. The genes are TRBV27 and TRBJ2-1, with 7 nucleotides matching TRBD2. The length of the CDR3 is 11 residues. Germline V gene sequence: CDR1 MNHEY, CDR2 SMNVEV (reference sequence). V was clipped by 8 bases and J by 9 bases; unmatched bases: 4.

The rearrangement joins TRBV2 to TRBJ2-4; tentative D call: TRBD2 (7 bases). V was cut by 4 bases and J by 1 base, with 14 bases left in between. The CDR3 is made up of 16 amino acids. Germline-derived CDR1 and CDR2 are SNHLY and FYNNEI. The DNA for the CDR3 is TGTGCCAGCAGTGTTAACGGGGGGCAGGCCAAAAACATTCAGTACTTC. It codes for CASSVNGGQAKNIQYF.

The V call is TRBV5-1, the J call TRBJ1-6; TRBD1 matches at 9 bases. The germline gives CDR1 SGHRS, CDR2 YFSETQ. V gave up 4 bases and J gave up 11 bases; unmatched junction bases: 10. The CDR3 extends over 15 amino acids. CDR3 coding DNA: TGCGCCAGCAGCCGGTGGGGACAGGGTGTCGCACCCCTCCACTTT. Translating it yields CASSRWGQGVAPLHF.

The rearrangement links TRBV7-9 to TRBJ2-5; maybe TRBD1 (6 bases). From germline, CDR1 is SEHNR and CDR2 FQNEAQ (reference sequence). This CDR3 comprises 14 residues. Deletions cut 5 bases from V and 5 bases from J, with 15 bases between. CDR3 in DNA: TGTGCCAGCAGCCTCCGGGACACCCAGGAGACCCAGTACTTC. This translates into CASSLRDTQETQYF.